This T cell receptor beta chain came from a study of shared clonotypes between healthy human individuals. Note on this clone: Other DNA sequences from this sample encode an identical CDR3 as well.

Sequencing was at deep level. Generated by immunoSEQ multiplex PCR, the TCRdb table keeps only in-frame clones and is missing some. The sample comprises about 490,000 clones, over 70% of which are singletons, and roughly 13% rests with the top ten. The receptor's source is a woman in her 40s in good health. Some clones in this sample may be carry-over from other donors' samples. Sample: PBMCs.

The CDR3 nucleotides are TGTGCCAGCAGTCCCGGACAGACCTACGAGCAGTACTTC. Protein product: CASSPGQTYEQYF. The chain carries TRBV2 and TRBJ2-7; tentative D call: TRBD1 (6 bases). Germline CDR1 and CDR2: SNHLY and FYNNEI. The V end was cut by 5 bases, the J end by 2 bases, with 10 bases between. The CDR3 contains 13 residues.